The sequence of this T cell receptor beta chain was determined in a study of blood T cell repertoires in COVID-19. A few counts support this clone. The sample has other DNA sequences that encode this CDR3 too. Per germline, CDR1 KGHDR and CDR2 SFDVKD. Trimming left V 3 bases short and J 4 bases short, with 8 bases between. The CDR3 spans 13 residues. TCRdb keeps only in-frame clones here, not all; method: immunoSEQ multiplex PCR. The sample lists roughly 320,000 clones; roughly 86% were seen once. Sequenced material: peripheral blood. The TCR originated in a woman aged 25-40 years with COVID-19, enrolled during active disease. The gene calls are TRBV24-1 and TRBJ1-2, with D possibly matching TRBD1 (6 bases). The CDR3 region is CATSDQTGYGYTF. The DNA for the CDR3 is TGTGCCACCAGTGATCAGACAGGCTATGGCTACACCTTC.